The 3 T cell receptor beta chains below come from one sample, sequenced in a study of regulatory T cells in long-lasting Graves disease. HTBI primers from iRepertoire and Arm-PCR of CDR3 regions yielded the TCR beta libraries. TCRdb used MiXCR to reprocess the multiplex PCR reads, holding one entry per CDR3 protein. The sample records about 500,000 distinct CDR3 sequences, about a sixth being singletons. As for time point: newly diagnosed GD, antithyroid drugs for less than 3 months. There was RNA extracted from PBMCs, and the TCR library was made from it. These data also formed part of another study, on T cells in Graves' hyperthyroidism and ophthalmopathy.

This sample comprised peripheral blood mononuclear cells (PBMCs), obtained at new diagnosis, from a patient treated with antithyroid drugs. These receptors were collected from a man in his forties with Graves disease.

The chain joins TRBV10-3 to TRBJ2-7; D is possibly TRBD1 or TRBD2 (5 bases each). The CDR3 has 14 residues. V shed 9 bases and J shed 1 base, with 16 bases lying between them. Germline V lookup: CDR1 ENHRY, CDR2 SYGVKD. CDR3 bases: TGTGCCATAACCAATGCAGGGAGATCCTACGAGCAGTACTTC. This gives the protein CAITNAGRSYEQYF.

This clonotype was picked up many times. The chain employs TRBV6-1 and TRBJ2-3; maybe TRBD2 (6 bases). Germline CDR1 is MNHNS and CDR2 is SASEGT. V lost 6 bases and J lost 6, with 13 bases in between. The CDR3 length is 13 residues. The CDR3 region has the DNA TGTGCCAGCAGCAGACTAGTGCTGGATACGCAGTATTTT. Translating gives CASSRLVLDTQYF.

The chain uses TRBV14 and TRBJ2-1; D is unclear. The V gene lost 2 bases and the J gene lost 2 bases, with 7 bases spanning the gap. Germline V gene sequence: CDR1 SGHDN, CDR2 FVKESK. This CDR3 has 14 residues. DNA of the CDR3: TGTGCCAGCAGCCAATCTGCAGCCTACAATGAGCAGTTCTTC. Encoded protein: CASSQSAAYNEQFF. Supplemented by reference TRBV14 and TRBJ2-1, the full variable domain reads EAGVTQFPSHSVIEKGQTVTLRCDPISGHDNLYWYRRVMGKEIKFLLHFVKESKQDESGMPNNRFLAERTGGTYSTLKVQPAELEDSGVYFCASSQSAAYNEQFFGPGTRLTVL.